The T cell receptor (beta chain) under discussion was sequenced for a study of tumor-infiltrating lymphocytes in primary liver carcinoma. Turning to the study itself: Patients were men and women aged 30 to 69 years. Study conclusions and caveats: Tumor top-250-clone fractions significantly exceeded those of blood (p = 0.039). Among the pair types, tumor region pairs showed more overlap than tumor-adjacent and tumor-blood pairs.

The template, about 510 ng total RNA, yielded TCR beta cDNA made with a constant-region primer. Sequencing libraries for TCR beta derived from three nested multiplex PCR rounds that used slightly modified ARM-PCR. The opening two PCR rounds, around 11 cycles each, paired TRBV1-TRBV30 forward primers with a C-beta reverse primer. In TCRdb, the multiplex PCR reads were re-called with MiXCR into one record per CDR3 protein. The sample shows some 40,000 distinct CDR3 sequences, 60% to 80% of them seen only once. This clonotype was observed a single time. Its cognate antigen is unknown. At one end the junction does not follow the germline gene, possibly because of a read error. The V gene's germline CDR1 is SGHRS and CDR2 YFSETQ. The CDR3 runs 13 residues. Co-extraction of RNA and DNA was performed on about 19-31 mg of unsorted bulk tissue.

The chain joins TRBV5-1 to TRBJ2-7; no clear D gene. The TCR was taken from a man between 35 and 55 years old with primary liver carcinoma and hepatitis B virus infection. The sequenced sample was tumor-adjacent normal liver tissue. The CDR3, as DNA: TGCGCCAGCAGGGAACCTACAAGTTACGGGCAGTACTTC. This gives the protein CASREPTSYGQYF.